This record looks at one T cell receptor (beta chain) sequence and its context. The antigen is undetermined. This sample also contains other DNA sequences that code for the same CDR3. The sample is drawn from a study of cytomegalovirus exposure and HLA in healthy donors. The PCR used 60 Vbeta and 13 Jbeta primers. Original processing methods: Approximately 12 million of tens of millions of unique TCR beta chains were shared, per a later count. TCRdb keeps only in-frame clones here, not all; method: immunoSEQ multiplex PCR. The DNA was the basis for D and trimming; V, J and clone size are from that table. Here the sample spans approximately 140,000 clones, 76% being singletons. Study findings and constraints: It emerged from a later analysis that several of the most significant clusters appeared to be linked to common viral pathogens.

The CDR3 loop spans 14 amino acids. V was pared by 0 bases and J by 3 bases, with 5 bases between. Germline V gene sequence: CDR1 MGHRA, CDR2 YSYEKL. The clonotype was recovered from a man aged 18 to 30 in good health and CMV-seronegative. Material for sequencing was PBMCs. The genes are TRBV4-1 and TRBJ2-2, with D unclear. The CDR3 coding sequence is TGCGCCAGCAGCCAAGATCGGTACACCGGGGAGCTGTTTTTT. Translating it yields CASSQDRYTGELFF.